The 29 T cell receptor beta chains in this list originate from one sample, sequenced in a study of response to subunit inactivated influenza vaccine. TCRdb redid the calling of the RT-PCR reads with MiXCR, one entry per CDR3 protein. This table has roughly 670,000 distinct CDR3 sequences, about 14% appearing once. Sequencing used PBMCs from blood, obtained approximately 15 days before vaccination. These receptors all stem from a man aged 50 or older who received an inactivated influenza vaccine.

This clonotype was counted between two and nine times. The rearrangement links TRBV7-9 to TRBJ2-3; TRBD1 agrees at 7 bases. CDR3 length: 15 amino acids. Germline-derived CDR1 and CDR2 are SEHNR and FQNEAQ (reference sequence). With 5 bases clipped from V and 5 bases from J, the junction kept 10 bases outside the gene matches. Here the CDR3 DNA reads TGTGCCAGCAGCCCGTCCAGGGGGATCGGAGATACGCAGTATTTT. This sequence encodes CASSPSRGIGDTQYF.

This clonotype was found a few times. The rearrangement uses TRBV16 and TRBJ1-4; 9 nucleotides match TRBD1. The CDR3 has 19 residues. The ends lost 4 bases at V and 0 bases at J; junction bases unmatched: 12. CDR1 and CDR2 (germline): KGHSY, FQNENV. Here the CDR3 DNA reads TGTGCCAGCAGCCTAACCGGGACAGGGTTTGGTCCAACTAATGAAAAACTGTTTTTT. The encoded protein is CASSLTGTGFGPTNEKLFF.

The gene calls are TRBV4-3 and TRBJ2-4, with D unresolved. Germline lookup yields CDR1 LGHNA and CDR2 YSLEER. V shed 0 bases and J shed 1 base, with 10 bases lying between them. CDR3 length: 16 residues. CDR3 DNA: TGCGCCAGCAGCCAAGACTCCCTACGGGCCAAAAACATTCAGTACTTC. Translation gives CASSQDSLRAKNIQYF.

This clonotype was seen a handful of times. The gene calls are TRBV5-1 and TRBJ2-2, with 9 bases matching TRBD2. CDR3 length: 17 residues. The germline gives CDR1 SGHRS, CDR2 YFSETQ. V shed 1 base and J 5 bases; nucleotides not matched to a gene: 9. CDR3: CASSLKRGAPGTGELFF. CDR3 in DNA: TGCGCCAGCAGCTTGAAGCGGGGGGCGCCAGGGACCGGGGAGCTGTTTTTT.

This clonotype was detected only a few times. The gene calls are TRBV18 and TRBJ2-7; no definite D call. Trimming took 4 bases from V and 3 from J, leaving 7 bases between them. The length of the CDR3 is 12 residues. Germline V gives CDR1 KGHSH, CDR2 LQKENI. The CDR3 region is CASSQRSYEQYF. The CDR3 DNA reads as TGTGCCAGCTCACAACGGAGCTACGAGCAGTACTTC.

This clonotype was picked up a small number of times. The rearrangement joins TRBV4-1 to TRBJ2-7; a weak D match, TRBD1 (6 bases). V gave up 0 bases and J gave up 7 bases, with 19 bases separating them. Per germline, CDR1 MGHRA and CDR2 YSYEKL. The CDR3 runs to 16 residues. The CDR3 region is CASSQDGNRALREQYF. The CDR3 region has the DNA TGCGCCAGCAGCCAAGATGGGAACAGGGCCCTAAGGGAGCAGTACTTC.

This chain connects TRBV5-6 to TRBJ2-4, with D tentatively TRBD2 (5 bases). CDR1 is SGHDT, CDR2 YYEEEE, per germline. The ends were cut back, 1 base at V and 0 bases at J, with 8 bases in the middle. This CDR3 contains 15 residues. The CDR3 bases are TGTGCCAGCAGCTTGCGGAGGCTAGCCAAAAACATTCAGTACTTC. This sequence encodes CASSLRRLAKNIQYF. The full variable domain, in which reference TRBV5-6 and TRBJ2-4 provide the parts outside the CDR3, is DAGVTQSPTHLIKTRGQQVTLRCSPKSGHDTVSWYQQALGQGPQFIFQYYEEEERQRGNFPDRFSGHQFPNYSSELNVNALLLGDSALYLCASSLRRLAKNIQYFGAGTRLSVL.

The gene calls are TRBV12-3 or TRBV12-4 and TRBJ2-3; 8 positions agree with TRBD2. This CDR3 region has 15 residues. V lost 3 bases and J lost 4; bases outside the gene matches: 6. In DNA, the CDR3 is TGTGCCAGCAGTTTGTGGACGGGAGGGCCAGATACGCAGTATTTT. Translation gives CASSLWTGGPDTQYF.

The table lists this clonotype with many counts. The rearrangement links TRBV20-1 to TRBJ2-7, with 8 bases matching TRBD1. The CDR3 loop spans 15 amino acids. V was pared by 0 bases and J by 4 bases, with 8 bases of the junction left unmatched. Germline V gene lookup returns CDR1 DFQATT and CDR2 SNEGSKA (reference sequence). CDR3 sequence reads: CSARELTGAEYEQYF. CDR3 coding DNA: TGCAGTGCTAGAGAATTGACAGGGGCAGAGTACGAGCAGTACTTC.

The V call is TRBV7-9, the J call TRBJ2-7, with 14 bases identical to TRBD2. Germline CDR1 SEHNR, CDR2 FQNEAQ (reference sequence). J lost 7 bases, V lost 5 bases, and 7 bases had no gene match. CDR3 length: 15 amino acids. The CDR3 sequence: CASSLTSGRVGEQYF. The DNA of the CDR3 is TGTGCCAGCAGCCTGACTAGCGGGAGGGTTGGTGAGCAGTACTTC. Filled out from reference TRBV7-9 and TRBJ2-7, the complete variable domain reads DTGVSQNPRHKITKRGQNVTFRCDPISEHNRLYWYRQTLGQGPEFLTYFQNEAQLEKSRLLSDRFSAERPKGSFSTLEIQRTEQGDSAMYLCASSLTSGRVGEQYFGPGTRLTVT.

This clonotype came up many times. The chain carries TRBV6-2 or TRBV6-3 and TRBJ2-2; 11 bases line up with TRBD2. V was pared by 5 bases and J by 3 bases, with 2 bases of the junction left unmatched. Germline V gene sequence: CDR1 MNHEY, CDR2 SVGEGT. The CDR3 length is 15 residues. The CDR3 bases are TGTGCCAGCAGTCGGACTAGCGGGTACACCGGGGAGCTGTTTTTT. Translation: CASSRTSGYTGELFF.

The sample holds one count of this clonotype. The V gene is TRBV3-1, the J gene TRBJ2-5; TRBD2 matches at 9 bases. V lost 3 bases, J lost 3 bases, and 8 bases stayed unmatched. Germline CDR1 is LGHDT and CDR2 is YNNKEL (reference sequence). The CDR3 length is 16 residues. The CDR3 loop reads CASSHPRSSGKETQYF. The CDR3 nucleotides read TGTGCCAGCAGCCACCCCCGGTCTAGCGGGAAAGAGACCCAGTACTTC.

The V call is TRBV9, the J call TRBJ2-3; 11 positions match TRBD2. V lost 0 bases, J lost 6 bases, and 3 bases stayed unmatched. The CDR3 contains 15 residues. Germline CDR1 and CDR2: SGDLS and YYNGEE. CDR3 in amino acids: CASSVVAGGSDTQYF. The CDR3, as DNA: TGTGCCAGCAGCGTAGTAGCGGGGGGGTCGGATACGCAGTATTTT.

The V call is TRBV5-1, the J call TRBJ2-3, with TRBD2 matching over 8 bases. V lost 3 bases to trimming and J lost 6 bases; unmatched junction nucleotides: 9. CDR3 length: 15 amino acids. Per germline, CDR1 SGHRS and CDR2 YFSETQ. CDR3 nucleotide sequence: TGCGCCAGCAGCTCGGGTAGCGGGGAGTCGGATACGCAGTATTTT. Its translation: CASSSGSGESDTQYF. Drawing the rest from reference TRBV5-1 and TRBJ2-3, the complete variable domain is KAGVTQTPRYLIKTRGQQVTLSCSPISGHRSVSWYQQTPGQGLQFLFEYFSETQRNKGNFPGRFSGRQFSNSRSEMNVSTLELGDSALYLCASSSGSGESDTQYFGPGTRLTVL.

This clonotype was detected only a few times. The chain uses TRBV20-1 and TRBJ1-6, with 7 bases identical to TRBD1. This CDR3 is built from 13 residues. Per germline, CDR1 DFQATT and CDR2 SNEGSKA (reference sequence). CDR3 residues: CSTRQGANSPLHF. CDR3 bases: TGCAGCACACGACAGGGAGCTAATTCACCCCTCCACTTT.

This clonotype was detected a few times. The rearrangement uses TRBV7-2 and TRBJ2-2; D ambiguous. The length of the CDR3 is 12 residues. Germline assignment: CDR1 SGHTA and CDR2 FQGNSA. Trimming shortened V by 5 bases and J by 7 bases, and 8 bases separated the two germline ends. CDR3 bases: TGTGCCAGCAGCCTTTATAACGGGGAGCTGTTTTTT. It translates to CASSLYNGELFF.

This clonotype was seen at least ten times. J is TRBJ2-7 and V is TRBV4-2; tentative D call: TRBD2 (6 bases). V lost 5 bases and J 2 bases, leaving 13 bases between the germline ends. This CDR3 is 14 amino acids long. CDR1 and CDR2 (germline): LGHNA, YNFKEQ. This CDR3 reads CASSSEGLTYEQYF. The CDR3 DNA is TGTGCCAGCAGCTCAGAGGGACTTACCTACGAGCAGTACTTC.

This clonotype was seen a few times. This rearrangement joins TRBV12-3 or TRBV12-4 to TRBJ2-3; D gene unclear. Trimming stripped 7 bases from V and 3 bases from J, with 14 bases between. The CDR3 covers 14 residues. In DNA form, the CDR3 reads TGTGCCAGCACCCCGACTGGATTAACAGATACGCAGTATTTT. Protein sequence: CASTPTGLTDTQYF.

This clonotype showed up many times. CDR3 in DNA: TGTGCCAGCAGTTTATCGGATGGCTACACCTTC. Translated: CASSLSDGYTF. The rearrangement links TRBV12-3 or TRBV12-4 to TRBJ1-2; D unclear. This CDR3 comprises 11 residues. V lost 2 bases to trimming and J lost 6 bases, with 4 bases between them.

The J gene is TRBJ1-1, the V gene TRBV6-5, with a weak D call TRBD1 (5 bases). The germline V gene has CDR1 MNHEY and CDR2 SVGAGI. Trimming left V 6 bases short and J 9 bases short, with 11 bases between. The CDR3 covers 11 residues. This chain's CDR3 is CASRGRRKAFF. The DNA of the CDR3 is TGTGCCAGCAGGGGACGAAGGAAAGCTTTCTTT.

This clonotype was found a few times. The V call is TRBV6-5, the J call TRBJ2-6; 10 positions match TRBD1. V trimming: 2 bases; J trimming: 3 bases; junction bases outside the gene matches: 7. This CDR3 region has 18 residues. Germline V gene sequence: CDR1 MNHEY, CDR2 SVGAGI. The CDR3 loop reads CASSYPKDRGLGANVLTF. Written as DNA, the CDR3 is TGTGCCAGCAGTTACCCGAAAGACAGGGGGCTTGGGGCCAACGTCCTGACTTTC.

The table lists this clonotype with a few counts. Relative to the germline gene, one junction end is altered; a read error may explain this. This rearrangement joins TRBV11-2 to TRBJ1-1; tentative D call: TRBD1 (6 bases). The CDR3 is 11 amino acids. The germline CDR1 and CDR2 sequences are SGHAT and FQNNGV. The CDR3 loop reads CASSTTQQGYF. The CDR3 DNA sequence: TGTGCCAGCAGCACAACTCAACAGGGTTACTTT.

The sample holds a few counts of this clonotype. The chain has TRBV10-3 and TRBJ2-3, with D uncertain. This CDR3 is 12 amino acids long. Germline lookup yields CDR1 ENHRY and CDR2 SYGVKD. Trimming shortened V by 4 bases and J by 2 bases, and 4 bases separated the two germline ends. The CDR3 sequence: CAISGHTDTQYF. The CDR3 nucleotides are TGTGCCATCAGTGGCCACACAGATACGCAGTATTTT.

This clonotype was seen more than once but under ten times. The V gene is TRBV18, the J gene TRBJ2-7; 9 positions agree with TRBD1. CDR3 size: 12 residues. The germline V gene encodes CDR1 KGHSH and CDR2 LQKENI. The junction had 3 bases not matched to a gene; V was cut back by 3 bases and J by 9 bases. The CDR3 sequence is CASSPGQGRQYF. In DNA form, the CDR3 reads TGTGCCAGCTCACCGGGACAGGGCCGGCAGTACTTC.

The chain is built from TRBV5-1 and TRBJ2-1; D is ambiguous. Germline CDR1 is SGHRS and CDR2 is YFSETQ. The V gene lost 0 bases and the J gene lost 8 bases, with 12 bases spanning the gap. The CDR3 is made up of 14 amino acids. The CDR3 DNA follows: TGCGCCAGCAGCTTGGGGACCCCCCGGGATGAGCAGTTCTTC. It yields the protein CASSLGTPRDEQFF.

V and J are TRBV28 and TRBJ1-6; 12 bases are shared with TRBD1. CDR1 and CDR2 (germline): MDHEN, SYDVKM. The CDR3 is 15 amino acids. V dropped 6 bases and J dropped 7; count of bases not matched to a gene: 4. The CDR3: CASRGQGARNSPLHF. The CDR3 nucleotides are TGTGCCAGCAGGGGACAGGGGGCGCGCAATTCACCCCTCCACTTT.

This clonotype was seen ten or more times. The CDR3 is CASSSAIEAFF. CDR3 in DNA: TGCGCCAGCAGCTCCGCCATTGAAGCTTTCTTT. This chain connects TRBV5-1 to TRBJ1-1; D gene uncertain. The V gene's germline CDR1 is SGHRS and CDR2 YFSETQ. This CDR3 is 11 amino acids long. V shed 3 bases and J shed 7 bases, with 7 bases lying between them. The entire variable domain, with the rest obtained from reference TRBV5-1 and TRBJ1-1, is as follows: KAGVTQTPRYLIKTRGQQVTLSCSPISGHRSVSWYQQTPGQGLQFLFEYFSETQRNKGNFPGRFSGRQFSNSRSEMNVSTLELGDSALYLCASSSAIEAFFGQGTRLTVV.

The chain employs TRBV6-1 and TRBJ1-2; D not resolved. Trimming cost V 3 bases and J 2 bases, with 4 bases left between them. This CDR3 contains 12 residues. Germline values: CDR1 MNHNS, CDR2 SASEGT. CDR3 bases: TGTGCCAGCAGTGAGCAAAACTATGGCTACACCTTC. Its translation: CASSEQNYGYTF.

This clonotype was counted many times. The J gene is TRBJ2-3, the V gene TRBV25-1; D is uncertain. Trimming took 6 bases from V and 5 from J, leaving 3 bases between them. CDR1 is MGHDK, CDR2 SYGVNS, per germline. The CDR3 is 10 amino acids. CDR3: CASRGDTQYF. Written as DNA, the CDR3 is TGTGCCAGCAGAGGAGATACGCAGTATTTT.